A selection of T cell receptor beta chains follows, all from one sample in a study of blood T cell repertoires in COVID-19. The assay was immunoSEQ multiplex PCR, and TCRdb's table has in-frame clones only and misses some. The data show about 260,000 clones, 70% to 90% seen once. Sequencing used peripheral blood. These receptors all stem from a woman aged 55-75 years with COVID-19, enrolled during active disease. The CDR3 runs from the conserved cysteine through the conserved F or W. The D gene is left open where the match is weak. Clone size is not always given. Where it is, it says once, few, many or a class for expanded clones.

J: TRBJ2-7; size: -; D: -; V: TRBV7-2; CDR3: CASSRSAQSSYEQYF; DNA: TGTGCCAGCAGCCGCTCCGCACAGAGCTCCTACGAGCAGTACTTC
J: TRBJ2-6; size: -; D: -; V: TRBV3-1/TRBV3-2; CDR3: CASSQGAAGANVLTF; DNA: TGTGCCAGCAGCCAGGGGGCTGCTGGGGCCAACGTCCTGACTTTC
J: TRBJ2-2; size: -; D: TRBD2; V: TRBV20-1; CDR3: CSASTSGPLGRSGELFF; DNA: TGCAGTGCTAGTACTAGCGGGCCCCTTGGAAGGTCCGGGGAGCTGTTTTTT
J: TRBJ1-4; size: -; D: TRBD1; V: TRBV6-6; CDR3: CASSYKQGTNEKLFF; DNA: TGTGCCAGCAGTTACAAACAGGGGACTAATGAAAAACTGTTTTTT
J: TRBJ2-2; size: -; D: TRBD2; V: TRBV6-6; CDR3: CASTQASSGHTGELFF; DNA: TGTGCCAGCACCCAGGCGTCTAGCGGACACACCGGGGAGCTGTTTTTT
J: TRBJ2-7; size: -; D: TRBD1; V: TRBV6-5; CDR3: CASSRPGTGYEQYF; DNA: TGTGCCAGCAGCCGCCCCGGGACAGGGTACGAGCAGTACTTC
J: TRBJ2-3; size: -; D: -; V: TRBV6-6; CDR3: CASSPSDTQYF; DNA: TGTGCCAGCAGCCCGTCAGATACGCAGTATTTT
J: TRBJ2-7; size: -; D: -; V: TRBV25-1; CDR3: CASSDPQQASSYEQYF; DNA: TGTGCCAGCAGCGACCCCCAGCAGGCCTCCTCCTACGAGCAGTACTTC
J: TRBJ1-4; size: -; D: -; V: TRBV14; CDR3: CASSPPGNPGKKLFF; DNA: TGTGCCAGCAGCCCCCCCGGGAACCCGGGGAAAAAACTGTTTTTT
J: TRBJ1-2; size: -; D: -; V: TRBV6-6; CDR3: CASSYSGETNYGYTF; DNA: TGTGCCAGCAGTTACTCGGGCGAAACTAACTATGGCTACACCTTC
J: TRBJ1-6; size: -; D: -; V: TRBV7-2; CDR3: CASSLVRQATGSLSALHF; DNA: TGTGCCAGCAGCTTAGTAAGACAGGCCACAGGCTCCCTTAGTGCCCTCCACTTT
J: TRBJ2-3; size: once; D: TRBD2; V: TRBV11-2; CDR3: CASSPVAGVRHATQYF; DNA: TGTGCCAGCAGCCCCGTAGCGGGAGTGAGGCACGCTACGCAGTATTTT
J: TRBJ2-7; size: -; D: -; V: TRBV3-1/TRBV3-2; CDR3: CASSQDNAGTRRYEQYF; DNA: TGTGCCAGCAGCCAAGATAATGCGGGAACCCGCCGGTACGAGCAGTACTTC
J: TRBJ1-4; size: -; D: -; V: TRBV6-5; CDR3: CASSYGGTGGEKLFF; DNA: TGTGCCAGCAGTTACGGGGGGACCGGCGGTGAAAAACTGTTTTTT
J: TRBJ1-5; size: once; D: -; V: TRBV27; CDR3: CATRGGGVSNQPQHF; DNA: TGTGCCACGAGAGGAGGAGGGGTTAGCAATCAGCCCCAGCATTTT